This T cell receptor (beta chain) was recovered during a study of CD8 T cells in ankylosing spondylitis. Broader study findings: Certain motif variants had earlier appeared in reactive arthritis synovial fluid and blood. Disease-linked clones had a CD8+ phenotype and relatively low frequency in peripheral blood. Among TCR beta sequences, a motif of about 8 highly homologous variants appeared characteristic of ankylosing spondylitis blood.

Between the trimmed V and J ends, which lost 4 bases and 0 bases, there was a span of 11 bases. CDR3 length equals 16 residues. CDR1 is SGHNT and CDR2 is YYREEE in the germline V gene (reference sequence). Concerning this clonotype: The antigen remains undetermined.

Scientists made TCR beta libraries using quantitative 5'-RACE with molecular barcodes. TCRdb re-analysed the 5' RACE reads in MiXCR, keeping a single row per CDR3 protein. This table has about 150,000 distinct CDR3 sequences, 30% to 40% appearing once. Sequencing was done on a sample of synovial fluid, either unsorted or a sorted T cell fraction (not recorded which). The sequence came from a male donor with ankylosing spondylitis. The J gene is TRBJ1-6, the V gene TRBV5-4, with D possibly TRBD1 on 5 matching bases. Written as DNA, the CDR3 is TGTGCCAGCAGCCCGGGGGGAAGCTCCTATAATTCACCCCTCCACTTT. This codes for CASSPGGSSYNSPLHF.